Shown below are 16 T cell receptor beta chains from a single sample sequenced in a study of OX40 agonist ivuxolimab in advanced cancers. Profiling relied on immunoSEQ multiplex PCR, and the TCRdb table lists in-frame clones only, not all of them. The sample lists 90,000 or so clones, less than 95% seen once, with more than 7% in the top ten. Sequences were derived from CD4+ or CD8+ T cells sorted from blood, sampled in a trial of the OX40 agonist ivuxolimab. Receptors originate from an adult with an advanced solid tumor such as melanoma, head and neck, liver or kidney cancer.

This clone occurred once. The rearrangement uses TRBV28 and TRBJ2-2; D unresolved. Per the germline V gene, CDR1 is MDHEN and CDR2 is SYDVKM. The CDR3 runs to 14 residues. V was cut by 1 base and J by 3 bases, with 6 bases left in between. The DNA for the CDR3 is TGTGCCAGCAGTTTATTGTCTTACACCGGGGAGCTGTTTTTT. Its translation: CASSLLSYTGELFF.

The chain uses TRBV6-5 and TRBJ2-2, with TRBD1 matching over 9 bases. The ends lost 4 bases at V and 0 bases at J; junction bases unmatched: 0. The germline V gene has CDR1 MNHEY and CDR2 SVGAGI. The CDR3 contains 15 residues. This CDR3 reads CASSWTGANTGELFF. The CDR3 nucleotides are TGTGCCAGCAGTTGGACAGGGGCGAACACCGGGGAGCTGTTTTTT.

The chain joins TRBV28 to TRBJ1-5; D gene uncertain. This CDR3 has 12 residues. Per the germline V gene, CDR1 is MDHEN and CDR2 is SYDVKM. V lost 4 bases to trimming and J lost 5 bases, with 6 bases between them. The CDR3 sequence is CASSYHYQPQHF. The CDR3 nucleotides read TGTGCCAGCAGTTATCACTATCAGCCCCAGCATTTT.

This chain connects TRBV29-1 to TRBJ2-3; TRBD1 agrees at 9 bases. Germline V gene data show CDR1 as SQVTM and CDR2 as ANQGSEA. V shed 4 bases and J 5 bases; nucleotides not matched to a gene: 7. The CDR3 sequence is 14 residues long. CDR3 nucleotides: TGCAGCGTTGGAAACAGGGGGCAAGGAGATACGCAGTATTTT. Amino acid sequence: CSVGNRGQGDTQYF.

This chain uses TRBV29-1 with TRBJ2-1; 11 nucleotides agree with TRBD2. Germline V gene lookup returns CDR1 SQVTM and CDR2 ANQGSEA. V gave up 5 bases and J gave up 10 bases; unmatched junction bases: 10. The CDR3 totals 14 residues. The CDR3 protein is CSVSMLAGGHEQFF. The CDR3 nucleotides are TGCAGCGTTTCAATGTTAGCGGGGGGGCACGAGCAGTTCTTC.

The chain links TRBV13 to TRBJ2-3; 13 nucleotides align to TRBD2. CDR1 is PRHDT, CDR2 FYEKMQ, per germline (reference sequence). V lost 4 bases, J lost 4 bases, and 20 bases stayed unmatched. The CDR3 is 21 residues long. The CDR3 DNA reads as TGTGCCAGCAGCTCAGAATTTGGACTAGCGGGGGCTTCGGTGTTAGCAGATACGCAGTATTTT. Amino acids: CASSSEFGLAGASVLADTQYF.

This chain connects TRBV5-6 to TRBJ1-6; D ambiguous. V was clipped by 0 bases and J by 6 bases, with 13 bases between them. Germline lookup yields CDR1 SGHDT and CDR2 YYEEEE. CDR3 size: 16 residues. The CDR3 spells CASSLAPGWGNSPLHF. For the CDR3, the DNA is TGTGCCAGCAGCTTGGCCCCGGGGTGGGGTAATTCACCCCTCCACTTT. Combining the CDR3 with reference TRBV5-6 and TRBJ1-6 gives the whole variable domain DAGVTQSPTHLIKTRGQQVTLRCSPKSGHDTVSWYQQALGQGPQFIFQYYEEEERQRGNFPDRFSGHQFPNYSSELNVNALLLGDSALYLCASSLAPGWGNSPLHFGNGTRLTVT.

The chain is built from TRBV9 and TRBJ1-1; 7 nucleotides line up with TRBD1. Germline V gene data show CDR1 as SGDLS and CDR2 as YYNGEE. This CDR3 has 14 residues. Trimming removed 3 bases from V and 6 bases from J; junction bases left unmatched: 8. The DNA of the CDR3 is TGTGCCAGCAGCGACCTACAGGGGCTCGCTGAAGCTTTCTTT. As protein: CASSDLQGLAEAFF.

The rearrangement joins TRBV7-9 to TRBJ2-2, with TRBD1 matching over 10 bases. The CDR3 consists of 15 residues. CDR1 and CDR2 from the germline V gene are SEHNR and FQNEAQ (reference sequence). The V gene end was trimmed by 5 bases and the J gene end by 6 bases; junction bases not matched to a gene: 6. Here the CDR3 reads CASSPAGTGAGELFF. In DNA, the CDR3 is TGTGCCAGCAGCCCTGCCGGGACAGGGGCCGGGGAGCTGTTTTTT.

The chain joins TRBV28 to TRBJ1-5, with D tentatively TRBD1 (5 bases). Trimming cost V 0 bases and J 5 bases, with 17 bases left between them. Germline CDR1 MDHEN, CDR2 SYDVKM. The CDR3 loop spans 17 amino acids. This CDR3 reads CASSLCPGDCRDQPQHF. In DNA form, the CDR3 reads TGTGCCAGCAGTTTATGCCCGGGGGACTGTAGGGATCAGCCCCAGCATTTT.

This clone was found once. V gene TRBV6-6 combines with J gene TRBJ2-5; TRBD1 or TRBD2 may be the D gene (5 bases each). The CDR3 totals 14 residues. Deletions cut 5 bases from V and 4 bases from J, with 14 bases between. CDR1 MNHNY and CDR2 SVGAGI come from the germline V gene (reference sequence). The CDR3 loop reads CASSQSGTRETQYF. The CDR3 DNA is TGTGCCAGCAGTCAGTCCGGGACGAGAGAGACCCAGTACTTC.

This clone appeared once. The genes are TRBV30 and TRBJ1-5; TRBD1 might be the D (5 bases). This CDR3 comprises 14 residues. Looked up from germline, CDR1 is GTSNPN and CDR2 is SVGIG (reference sequence). The V gene lost 1 base and the J gene lost 7 bases, with 14 bases spanning the gap. CDR3 sequence: CAWSASRGDQPQHF. The CDR3 region has the DNA TGTGCCTGGAGTGCCTCCCGCGGGGACCAGCCCCAGCATTTT.

The J gene is TRBJ2-1, the V gene TRBV9; unclear D gene. V was pared by 4 bases and J by 0 bases, with 17 bases between. Germline CDR1 SGDLS, CDR2 YYNGEE. This CDR3 region has 17 residues. The CDR3 protein is CASSPRIVTSSYNEQFF. The CDR3, as DNA: TGTGCCAGCAGCCCCCGGATTGTGACGAGCTCCTACAATGAGCAGTTCTTC.

CDR3 nucleotide sequence: TGTGCCAGCAGTTTATTTCAACAGGGGCGAATAGGAGACAATGAGCAGTTCTTC. This sequence encodes CASSLFQQGRIGDNEQFF. This rearrangement joins TRBV27 to TRBJ2-1; 7 bases match TRBD1. The CDR3 sequence is 18 residues long. CDR1 and CDR2 (germline): MNHEY, SMNVEV (reference sequence). The junction had 14 bases not matched to a gene; V was cut back by 1 base and J by 5 bases.

This rearrangement joins TRBV4-1 to TRBJ2-5; the D is unclear. CDR1 MGHRA and CDR2 YSYEKL come from the germline V gene. The V gene lost 0 bases and the J gene lost 3 bases, with 8 bases spanning the gap. The CDR3 runs 14 residues. CDR3 sequence: CASSQDNQKETQYF. The CDR3 DNA reads TGCGCCAGCAGCCAAGACAACCAGAAAGAGACCCAGTACTTC.

Regarding this clone: The same CDR3 can be traced to other DNA sequences in this sample. The chain combines TRBV5-1 with TRBJ2-1, with no clear D. Germline V lookup: CDR1 SGHRS, CDR2 YFSETQ. The CDR3 covers 12 residues. V was cut by 2 bases and J by 4 bases, with 4 bases left in between. CDR3 DNA: TGCGCCAGCAGCTTCAATTACAATGAGCAGTTCTTC. This translates into CASSFNYNEQFF.